One sample yielded the 24 T cell receptor beta chains listed below, sequenced in a study of T cell clusters in autoimmune cytopenias. TRB was amplified from about 270 ng of peripheral blood genomic DNA per sample. TRB was amplified by touch-down multiplex PCR, primer pools A and B combined. No DNA is given; TCRdb re-called the multiplex PCR reads and lists each CDR3 protein once. The listing records 15,000 or so distinct CDR3 sequences. The material sequenced was peripheral blood. The receptor source for this set is a human donor with an autoimmune cytopenia or autoimmune hepatitis (not recorded which).

Considering frequency, this clonotype is medium-sized (0.01 to 0.1%). The V call is TRBV6-5, the J call TRBJ2-5; TCRdb outputs TRBD2, but without DNA this stays unchecked. The germline gives CDR1 MNHEY, CDR2 SVGAGI. The CDR3 loop spans 15 amino acids. The CDR3 loop is CASSYSRGLGETQYF.

This chain uses TRBV6-5 with TRBJ1-6. Germline CDR1 reads MNHEY; CDR2 reads SVGAGI. The CDR3 is 12 residues long. This chain's CDR3 is CASSQLNSPLHF.

The chain combines TRBV20-1 with TRBJ1-1. The CDR3 is 12 residues long. Germline CDR1 is DFQATT and CDR2 is SNEGSKA (reference sequence). This chain's CDR3 is CSASSGYTEAFF.

The CDR3 region is CSVEGAGWGTEAFF. The V gene is TRBV29-1, the J gene TRBJ1-1; as DNA is missing, the TRBD1 call by TCRdb cannot be tested. Per germline, CDR1 SQVTM and CDR2 ANQGSEA. The CDR3 extends over 14 amino acids.

This clonotype is called medium-sized based on its frequency. This chain connects TRBV6-5 to TRBJ2-7; TCRdb designates TRBD2, a call that cannot be tested without DNA. CDR3 length equals 11 residues. Per the germline V gene, CDR1 is MNHEY and CDR2 is SVGAGI. This chain's CDR3 is CASRGHYEQYF.

The chain has TRBV5-4 and TRBJ2-5; TCRdb selects TRBD2, and the lack of DNA leaves this call unchecked. CDR3 size: 16 residues. Germline V gene data show CDR1 as SGHNT and CDR2 as YYREEE (reference sequence). The CDR3 is CASSKGLAGIQETQYF.

This clonotype is identified as medium-sized from frequency. J is TRBJ2-5 and V is TRBV29-1; TCRdb's D call, TRBD2, is unchecked because there is no DNA. The CDR3 extends over 14 amino acids. Looked up from germline, CDR1 is SQVTM and CDR2 is ANQGSEA. The CDR3 sequence: CSARRGALGETQYF.

The V gene is TRBV7-2, the J gene TRBJ2-1. CDR1 and CDR2 (germline): SGHTA, FQGNSA. CDR3 length equals 17 residues. CDR3 loop: CASSQHLPGDSSNEQFF.

V is TRBV5-4 and J is TRBJ2-5. The length of the CDR3 is 14 residues. Looked up from germline, CDR1 is SGHNT and CDR2 is YYREEE (reference sequence). CDR3 amino acids: CASSQALAEETQYF.

The chain has TRBV29-1 and TRBJ1-3; the TCRdb D gene call, TRBD1, has no DNA to confirm it. The CDR3 covers 13 residues. CDR1 is SQVTM, CDR2 ANQGSEA, per germline. The CDR3: CSVGPGRGNTIYF.

V usage is TRBV6-5 and J usage is TRBJ2-2; TCRdb outputs TRBD2, but without DNA this stays unchecked. This CDR3 contains 15 residues. Germline-derived CDR1 and CDR2 are MNHEY and SVGAGI. CDR3 protein: CASSPLAGVTGELFF.

The chain carries TRBV10-3 and TRBJ2-2; as DNA is missing, the TRBD2 call by TCRdb cannot be tested. CDR1 and CDR2 from the germline V gene are ENHRY and SYGVKD. The CDR3 totals 15 residues. The CDR3: CAISESRSGLGELFF.

The V call is TRBV14, the J call TRBJ2-1; TCRdb indicates TRBD1, and absent DNA this call remains unverified. The CDR3 loop spans 14 amino acids. CDR1 and CDR2 from the germline V gene are SGHDN and FVKESK. The CDR3: CASSPDLVLMTQFF.

The rearrangement links TRBV24-1 to TRBJ2-6; TCRdb calls TRBD2, which cannot be checked without DNA. The CDR3 is made up of 13 amino acids. Germline V gives CDR1 KGHDR, CDR2 SFDVKD. CDR3 sequence reads: CATSDHTSNVLTF.

This chain joins TRBV21-1 and TRBJ2-3; TCRdb's D gene call, TRBD2, goes unchecked for lack of DNA. TRBV21-1 is noted as a pseudogene. This CDR3 has 15 residues. CDR3 in amino acids: CASSKSTSSFDTQYF.

The chain uses TRBV10-3 and TRBJ1-2. Per germline, CDR1 ENHRY and CDR2 SYGVKD. This CDR3 is 12 amino acids long. Here the CDR3 reads CAISDPNYGYTF.

The V and J genes are TRBV19 and TRBJ1-1; TCRdb proposes TRBD1, but this gene call is untestable without DNA. Germline V gene data show CDR1 as LNHDA and CDR2 as SQIVND (reference sequence). CDR3 size: 12 residues. The CDR3 protein is CASTVPGTEAFF.

By frequency, this clonotype registers medium-sized. The gene calls are TRBV29-1 and TRBJ2-3. The CDR3 is made up of 11 amino acids. Germline V CDR1 and CDR2: SQVTM, ANQGSEA. CDR3 sequence reads: CSDEDTDTQYF.

The rearrangement links TRBV6-5 to TRBJ1-1. CDR3 length: 13 residues. Germline CDR1 is MNHEY and CDR2 is SVGAGI. The CDR3 protein is CASSVDTDTEAFF.

The J gene is TRBJ1-2, the V gene TRBV19; TCRdb designates TRBD1, a call that cannot be tested without DNA. CDR1 LNHDA and CDR2 SQIVND come from the germline V gene (reference sequence). The CDR3 has 13 amino acids. CDR3 residues: CASLSGTPYGYTF.

The chain joins TRBV27 to TRBJ2-3; TCRdb lists TRBD2, though no DNA is available to test this call. The CDR3 length is 17 residues. Germline V gives CDR1 MNHEY, CDR2 SMNVEV (reference sequence). This CDR3 reads CASSRSGLAGGADTQYF.

By frequency, this clonotype registers medium-sized. This rearrangement joins TRBV13 to TRBJ1-2; TCRdb's assignment of TRBD1 cannot be checked, as there is no DNA. This CDR3 is 16 amino acids long. The germline gives CDR1 PRHDT, CDR2 FYEKMQ (reference sequence). CDR3 sequence reads: CASSPTGQGRDYGYTF.

This rearrangement joins TRBV5-4 to TRBJ2-3; TCRdb reports TRBD1, a call that lacks DNA to check it against. Per the germline V gene, CDR1 is SGHNT and CDR2 is YYREEE (reference sequence). The CDR3 is made up of 14 amino acids. The CDR3 sequence: CASSLEPGQHTQYF.

V gene TRBV20-1 combines with J gene TRBJ2-1; the TRBD2 assignment by TCRdb is unverifiable without DNA. The CDR3 covers 13 residues. From germline, CDR1 is DFQATT and CDR2 SNEGSKA (reference sequence). CDR3 amino acids: CSPDSPLYNEQFF.